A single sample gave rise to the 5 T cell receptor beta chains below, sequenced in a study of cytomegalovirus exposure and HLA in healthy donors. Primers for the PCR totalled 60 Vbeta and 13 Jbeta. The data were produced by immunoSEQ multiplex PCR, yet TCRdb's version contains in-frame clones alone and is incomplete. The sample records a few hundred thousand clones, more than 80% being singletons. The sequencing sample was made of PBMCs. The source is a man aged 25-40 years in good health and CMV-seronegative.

CDR3 bases: TGTGCCAGCAGTTACTTAATCAGCACAGATACGCAGTATTTT. Translation gives CASSYLISTDTQYF. The chain employs TRBV6-5 and TRBJ2-3; unclear D gene. V dropped 1 base and J dropped 0 bases, with 5 bases sitting between them. Germline values: CDR1 MNHEY, CDR2 SVGAGI. CDR3 length: 14 amino acids.

The CDR3 reads CASSYIRDSSDTQYF. Written as DNA, the CDR3 is TGTGCCAGCAGCTACATTCGGGATAGTTCAGATACGCAGTATTTT. The chain links TRBV4-2 to TRBJ2-3; weak D call: TRBD2 (5 bases). V lost 5 bases to trimming and J lost 4 bases, with 16 bases between them. This CDR3 is 15 amino acids long. Germline V gene sequence: CDR1 LGHNA, CDR2 YNFKEQ.

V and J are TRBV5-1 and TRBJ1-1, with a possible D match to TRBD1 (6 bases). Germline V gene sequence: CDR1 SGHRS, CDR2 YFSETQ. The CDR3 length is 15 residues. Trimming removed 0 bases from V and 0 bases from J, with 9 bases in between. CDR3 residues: CASSLEGQMNTEAFF. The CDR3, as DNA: TGCGCCAGCAGCTTGGAAGGACAGATGAACACTGAAGCTTTCTTT.

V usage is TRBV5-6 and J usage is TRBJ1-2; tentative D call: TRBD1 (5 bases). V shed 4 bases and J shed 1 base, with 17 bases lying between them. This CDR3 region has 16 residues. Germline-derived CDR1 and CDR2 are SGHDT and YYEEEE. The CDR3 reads CASSPRGTPSNYGYTF. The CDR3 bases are TGTGCCAGCAGCCCCCGCGGGACGCCTAGTAACTATGGCTACACCTTC.

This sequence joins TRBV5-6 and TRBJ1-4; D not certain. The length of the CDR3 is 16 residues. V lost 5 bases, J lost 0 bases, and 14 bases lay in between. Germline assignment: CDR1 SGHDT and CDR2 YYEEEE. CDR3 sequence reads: CASSSDSLATNEKLFF. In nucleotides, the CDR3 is TGTGCCAGCAGTTCCGACTCTTTGGCAACTAATGAAAAACTGTTTTTT.